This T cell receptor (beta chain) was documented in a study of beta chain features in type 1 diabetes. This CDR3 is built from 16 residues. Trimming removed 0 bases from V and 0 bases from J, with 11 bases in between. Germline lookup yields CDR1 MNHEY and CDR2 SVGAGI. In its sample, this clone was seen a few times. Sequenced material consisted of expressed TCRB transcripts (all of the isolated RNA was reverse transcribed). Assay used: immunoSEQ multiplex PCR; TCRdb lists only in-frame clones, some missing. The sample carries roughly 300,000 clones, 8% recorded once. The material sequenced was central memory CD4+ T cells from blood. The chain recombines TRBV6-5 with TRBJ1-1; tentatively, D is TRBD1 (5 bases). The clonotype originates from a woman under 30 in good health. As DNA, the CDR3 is TGTGCCAGCAGTTACTCTATGGCAGGGCTGAACACTGAAGCTTTCTTT. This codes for CASSYSMAGLNTEAFF.